This TCR beta chain was sequenced for a study of cytomegalovirus exposure and HLA in healthy donors. Study-wide context: The roughly 700 first-cohort repertoires and the 120 or so validation repertoires shared the same platform, a later analysis reported.

Study-wide results and caveats: Reports credit the classifier with highly specific, highly sensitive diagnosis of cytomegalovirus status.

Generated by immunoSEQ multiplex PCR, the TCRdb table keeps only in-frame clones and is missing some. This table holds some 150,000 clones, about 91% found once. In regard to this clone: Its matching antigen is unknown.

CDR1 and CDR2 from the germline V gene are SGHRS and YFSETQ. This CDR3 has 16 amino acids. J was trimmed by 6 bases and V by 5 bases; bases with no gene match: 14. The receptor was derived from a woman under 30 in good health and CMV-seropositive. This sequence joins TRBV5-1 and TRBJ1-2; the match to TRBD1 covers 9 bases. Sequencing was performed on PBMCs. As DNA, the CDR3 is TGCGCCAGCAGGGGTTTTTTGGGACAGGGAGTTGATGGCTACACCTTC. This encodes CASRGFLGQGVDGYTF.